This T cell receptor (beta chain) was recorded in a study of CD8+CD57+ T cells in acquired aplastic anemia. Turning to the study itself: Sorted cells (CD4+ and CD8+) yielded DNA amounts that averaged roughly 3.5 ug. Healthy donor CD4+ cell samples had a mean of about 10.8 million reads. Study-wide results and limits: Patients showed no significant difference from controls in CD8+ Simpson's diversity. Comparison of patients with controls identified almost 30 shared CD8+ CDR3 sequences.

The CDR3 is 14 amino acids. V gave up 0 bases and J gave up 2 bases, with 5 bases separating them. Germline values: CDR1 SGHRS, CDR2 YFSETQ. Concerning this clonotype: Antigen: not known.

Genomic DNA acted as the template from which TCR beta VDJ combination and CDR3 sequence profiling were carried out. In TCRdb, the reads were re-called with MiXCR into one record per CDR3 protein. The sample has about 190,000 distinct CDR3 sequences, 50% to 55% seen once. The rearrangement uses TRBV5-1 and TRBJ1-4; D call uncertain. The source is a human donor in good health, serving as a control. Sequenced input: sorted CD4+, CD8+, or CD8+CD57+ T cells (not recorded which) from PBMCs. CDR3 region: CASSLEGTNEKLFF. The CDR3 bases are TGCGCCAGCAGCTTGGAAGGGACTAATGAAAAACTGTTTTTT.